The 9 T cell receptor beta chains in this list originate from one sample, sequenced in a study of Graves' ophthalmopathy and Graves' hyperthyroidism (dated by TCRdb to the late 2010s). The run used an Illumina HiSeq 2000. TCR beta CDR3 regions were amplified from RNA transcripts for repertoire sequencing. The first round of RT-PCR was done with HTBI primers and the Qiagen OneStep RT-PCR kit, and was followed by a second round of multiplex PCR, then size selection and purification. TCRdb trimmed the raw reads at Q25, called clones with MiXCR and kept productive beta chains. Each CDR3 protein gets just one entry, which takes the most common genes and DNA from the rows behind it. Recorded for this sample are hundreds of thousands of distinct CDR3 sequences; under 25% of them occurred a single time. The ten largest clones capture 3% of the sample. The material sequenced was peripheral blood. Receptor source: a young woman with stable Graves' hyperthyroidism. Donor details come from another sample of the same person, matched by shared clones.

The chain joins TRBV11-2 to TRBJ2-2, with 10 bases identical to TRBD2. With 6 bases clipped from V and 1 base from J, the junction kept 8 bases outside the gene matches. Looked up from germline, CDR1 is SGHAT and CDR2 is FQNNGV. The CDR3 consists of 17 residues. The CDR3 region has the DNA TGTGCCAGCAGGAACCTAGCGGGAGAGGAGAACACCGGGGAGCTGTTTTTT. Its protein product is CASRNLAGEENTGELFF. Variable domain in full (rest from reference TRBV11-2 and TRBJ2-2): EAGVAQSPRYKIIEKRQSVAFWCNPISGHATLYWYQQILGQGPKLLIQFQNNGVVDDSQLPKDRFSAERLKGVDSTLKIQPAKLEDSAVYLCASRNLAGEENTGELFFGEGSRLTVL.

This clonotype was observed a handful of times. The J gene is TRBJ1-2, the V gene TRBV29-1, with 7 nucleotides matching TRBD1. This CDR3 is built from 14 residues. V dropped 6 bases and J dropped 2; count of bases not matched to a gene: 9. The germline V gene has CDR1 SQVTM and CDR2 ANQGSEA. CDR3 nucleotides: TGCAGCGTCGCTGGGGGACAGAGCAACTATGGCTACACCTTC. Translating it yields CSVAGGQSNYGYTF.

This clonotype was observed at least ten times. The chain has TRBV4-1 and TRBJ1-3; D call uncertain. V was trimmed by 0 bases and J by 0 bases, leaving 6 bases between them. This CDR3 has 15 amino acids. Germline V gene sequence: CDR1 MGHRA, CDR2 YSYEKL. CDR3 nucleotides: TGCGCCAGCAGCCAAGAACTCTTCTCTGGAAACACCATATATTTT. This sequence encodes CASSQELFSGNTIYF.

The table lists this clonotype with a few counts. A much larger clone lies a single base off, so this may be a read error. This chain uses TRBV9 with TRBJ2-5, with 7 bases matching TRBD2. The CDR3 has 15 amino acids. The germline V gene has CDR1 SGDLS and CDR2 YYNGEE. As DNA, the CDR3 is TGTGCCAACAGCGTAGGGGCTAGCGGTCAAGAGACCAAGTACTTC. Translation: CANSVGASGQETKYF.

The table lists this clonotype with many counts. The CDR3 region has the DNA TGTGCCAGCAGTCTGGACCCCACCGAAGTTCAGCCCCAGCATTTT. This sequence encodes CASSLDPTEVQPQHF. The V and J genes are TRBV6-2 or TRBV6-3 and TRBJ1-5; no clear D gene. From germline, CDR1 is MNHEY and CDR2 SVGEGT. V shed 5 bases and J shed 6 bases, with 17 bases lying between them. The CDR3 spans 15 residues.

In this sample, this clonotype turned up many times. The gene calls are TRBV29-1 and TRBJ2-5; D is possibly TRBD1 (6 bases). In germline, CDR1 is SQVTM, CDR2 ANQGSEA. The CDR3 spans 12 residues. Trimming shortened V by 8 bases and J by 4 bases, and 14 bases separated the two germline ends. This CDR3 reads CSLRQGRETQYF. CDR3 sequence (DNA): TGCAGCCTGAGGCAGGGGAGAGAGACCCAGTACTTC.

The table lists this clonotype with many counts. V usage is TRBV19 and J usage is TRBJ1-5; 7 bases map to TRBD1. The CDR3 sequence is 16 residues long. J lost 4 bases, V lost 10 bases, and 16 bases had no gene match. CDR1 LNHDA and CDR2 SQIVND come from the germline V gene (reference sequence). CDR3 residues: CATTQGTPKGNQPQHF. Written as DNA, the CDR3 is TGTGCCACTACACAGGGGACCCCGAAAGGGAATCAGCCCCAGCATTTT.

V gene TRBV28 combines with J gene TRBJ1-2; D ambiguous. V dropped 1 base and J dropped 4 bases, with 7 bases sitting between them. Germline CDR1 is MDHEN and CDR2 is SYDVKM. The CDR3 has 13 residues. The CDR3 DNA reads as TGTGCCAGCAGTTTATCGTACTTCTATGGCTACACCTTC. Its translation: CASSLSYFYGYTF.

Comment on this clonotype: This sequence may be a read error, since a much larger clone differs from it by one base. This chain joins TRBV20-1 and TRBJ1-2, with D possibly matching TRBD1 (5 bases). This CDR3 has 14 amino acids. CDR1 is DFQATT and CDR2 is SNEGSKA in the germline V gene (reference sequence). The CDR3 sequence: CTARDTTENYGYTF. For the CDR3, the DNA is TGCACTGCTAGAGACACGACAGAGAACTATGGCTACACCTTC.